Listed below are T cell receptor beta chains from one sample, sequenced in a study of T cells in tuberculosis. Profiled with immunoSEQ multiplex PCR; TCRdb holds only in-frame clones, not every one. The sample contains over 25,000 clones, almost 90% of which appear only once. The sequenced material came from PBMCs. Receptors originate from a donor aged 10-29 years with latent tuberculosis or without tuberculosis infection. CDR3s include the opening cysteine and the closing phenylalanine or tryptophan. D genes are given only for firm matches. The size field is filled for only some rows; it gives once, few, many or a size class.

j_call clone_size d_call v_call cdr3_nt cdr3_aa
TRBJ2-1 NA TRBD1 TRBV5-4 TGTGCCAGCAGCTTGCGGACAGGGGCAGACAATGAGCAGTTCTTC CASSLRTGADNEQFF
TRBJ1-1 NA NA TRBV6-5 TGTGCCAGCAGTTATAGAGCAGCGTTCACTGAAGCTTTCTTT CASSYRAAFTEAFF
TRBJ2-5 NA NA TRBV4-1 TGCGCCAGCAGCCAAGAGGGTTTTGTCGGAGGAGAGACCCAGTACTTC CASSQEGFVGGETQYF
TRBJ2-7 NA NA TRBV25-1 TGTGCCAGCAGTTCCGTTCTCGAGCAGTACTTC CASSSVLEQYF
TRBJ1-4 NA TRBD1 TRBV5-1 TGCGCCAGCAGCCCCGGGGGACAGATTAATGAAAAACTGTTTTTT CASSPGGQINEKLFF
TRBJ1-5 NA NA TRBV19 TGTGCCAGTAGCCGCGAGGGTAATCAGCCCCAGCATTTT CASSREGNQPQHF
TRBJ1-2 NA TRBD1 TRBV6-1 TGTGCCAGCACCGGGACAGGGCACTATGGCTACACCTTC CASTGTGHYGYTF
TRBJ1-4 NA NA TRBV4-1 TGCGCCAGCAGCCAAGGAGGGATAGTTATAACTAATGAAAAACTGTTTTTT CASSQGGIVITNEKLFF
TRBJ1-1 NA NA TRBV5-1 TGCGCCAGCAGCTTGGGGGCCGAAGCTTTCTTT CASSLGAEAFF
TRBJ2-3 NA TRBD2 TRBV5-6 TGTGCCAGCAGCTTCGGACTAGCCGCAGATACGCAGTATTTT CASSFGLAADTQYF
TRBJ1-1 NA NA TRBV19 TGTGCCAGTAGTTCGTGGACTGGGAGGGGAAACACTGAAGCTTTCTTT CASSSWTGRGNTEAFF
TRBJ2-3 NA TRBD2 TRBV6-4 TGTGCCAGCAGTGACGGGACTAGCGGCACAGATACGCAGTATTTT CASSDGTSGTDTQYF
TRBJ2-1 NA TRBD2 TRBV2 TGTGCCAGCAGATTTGCGGGGGGGGCCGACAATGAGCAGTTCTTC CASRFAGGADNEQFF
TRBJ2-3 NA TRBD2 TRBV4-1 TGCGCCAGCAGCCTGTCTAGCGGGGGGACCACAGATACGCAGTATTTT CASSLSSGGTTDTQYF
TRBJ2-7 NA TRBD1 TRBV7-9 TGTGCCAGCAGCCAGACAGGGGGCGAGCAGTACTTC CASSQTGGEQYF
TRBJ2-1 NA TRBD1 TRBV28 TGTGCCAGCACCCCCGGGACAGGGCCTCGCAATGAGCAGTTCTTC CASTPGTGPRNEQFF
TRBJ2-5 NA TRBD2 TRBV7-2 TGTGCCAGCACCTCTAGCGGGGGGGAGCAAGAGACCCAGTACTTC CASTSSGGEQETQYF
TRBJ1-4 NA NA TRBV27 TGTGCCAGCAGGAAAGACGGAGCGGATGAAAAACTGTTTTTT CASRKDGADEKLFF
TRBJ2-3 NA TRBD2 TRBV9 TGTGCCAGCAGCGTCCTCCGGGGGGGCGTAGATACGCAGTATTTT CASSVLRGGVDTQYF
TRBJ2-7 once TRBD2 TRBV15 TGTGCCACCAGCATAGCGGGGCCCTCCCTGGAGCAGTACTTC CATSIAGPSLEQYF
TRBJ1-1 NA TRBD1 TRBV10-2 TGCGCCAGCAGCGGGACAGGCCGTGAAGCTTTCTTT CASSGTGREAFF
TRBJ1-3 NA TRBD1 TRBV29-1 TGCAGCGGACGGGACAGGGCTGGAAACACCATATATTTT CSGRDRAGNTIYF
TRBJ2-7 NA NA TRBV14 TGTGCCAGCAGCCAACCAGACAAGTACTACGAGCAGTACTTC CASSQPDKYYEQYF
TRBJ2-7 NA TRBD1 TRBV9 TGTGCCAGCAGCGAGAACACAGGGGTCGAGCAGTACTTC CASSENTGVEQYF
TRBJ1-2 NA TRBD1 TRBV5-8 TGTGCCAGCAGCCCAACAGGGGGCTATGGCTACACCTTC CASSPTGGYGYTF
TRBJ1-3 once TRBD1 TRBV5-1 TGCGCCAGCAGCTTGCGGCAGGGGGCTGGAAACACCATATATTTT CASSLRQGAGNTIYF
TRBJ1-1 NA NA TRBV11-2 TGTGCCAGCAGCTTAGTTTCCGGTATCGAAGCTTTCTTT CASSLVSGIEAFF
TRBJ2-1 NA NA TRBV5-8 TGTGCCAGCAGCTTTACGGGGTACTCCTACAATGAGCAGTTCTTC CASSFTGYSYNEQFF
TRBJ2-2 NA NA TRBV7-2 TGTGCCAGCAGCTTACCGTCCGAGCGGGCGAACACCGGGGAGCTGTTTTTT CASSLPSERANTGELFF
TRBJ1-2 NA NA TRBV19 TGTGCCAGTACCCTTGGTCAGGGGAGCTATGGCTACACCTTC CASTLGQGSYGYTF
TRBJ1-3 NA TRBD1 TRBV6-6 TGTGCCAGCAGGACAGGGTCGGGAAACACCATATATTTT CASRTGSGNTIYF
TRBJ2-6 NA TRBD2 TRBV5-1 TGCGCCAGCAGCTTGGTACGACTAGCGGGGGGGCCCTCTGGGGCCAACGTCCTGACTTTC CASSLVRLAGGPSGANVLTF
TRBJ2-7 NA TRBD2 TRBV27 TGTGCCAGCACGGCCGGGGGGATTGAGGACTACGAGCAGTACTTC CASTAGGIEDYEQYF
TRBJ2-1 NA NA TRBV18 TGTGCCAGCTCACCGACCGGAGGGGCACTGGGGTACAATGAGCAGTTCTTC CASSPTGGALGYNEQFF
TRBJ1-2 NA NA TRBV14 TGTGCCAGCAGCCAACGAAGCCCTGACTATGGCTACACCTTC CASSQRSPDYGYTF
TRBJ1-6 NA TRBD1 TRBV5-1 TGCGCCAGCAGCTTGGGGCCGACAGGGGTCGGATCACCCCTCCACTTT CASSLGPTGVGSPLHF
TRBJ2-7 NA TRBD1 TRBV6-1 TGTGCCAGCAGTGAATTCCCACTGACAGGGGGCTTGTACGAGCAGTACTTC CASSEFPLTGGLYEQYF
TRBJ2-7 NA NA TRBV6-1 TGTGCCAGCACCAGGCCGGAGGTGCAGTACTTC CASTRPEVQYF
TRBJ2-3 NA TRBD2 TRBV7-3 TGTGCCAGCAGCCCACATGGGACTAGCGGGATGACAGATACGCAGTATTTT CASSPHGTSGMTDTQYF
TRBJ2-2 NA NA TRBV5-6 TGTGCCAGCAGGGGGACGGGACTCTCCCCCGGGGAGCTGTTTTTT CASRGTGLSPGELFF
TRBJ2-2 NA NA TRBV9 TGTGCCAGCAGCGTAGGGGGAGGGAACACCGGGGAGCTGTTTTTT CASSVGGGNTGELFF
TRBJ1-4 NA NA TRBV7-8 TGTGCCAGCAGCTTAGGGGGCGACGGTGAAAAACTGTTTTTT CASSLGGDGEKLFF
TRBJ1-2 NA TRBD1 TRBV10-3 TGTGCCATCAGTGAGAGTCGACAGGGGGGGAACTATGGCTACACCTTC CAISESRQGGNYGYTF
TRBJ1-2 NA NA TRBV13 TGTGCCAGCAGCTTGGGGGGGGCAGCCTATGGCTACACCTTC CASSLGGAAYGYTF
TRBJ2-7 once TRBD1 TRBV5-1 TGCGCCAGCAGCTTGGAGGGGACAGGCACGTCCTACGAGCAGTACTTC CASSLEGTGTSYEQYF
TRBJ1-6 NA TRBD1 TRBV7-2 TGTGCCAGCATGGGACAGTTTAATTCACCCCTCCACTTT CASMGQFNSPLHF
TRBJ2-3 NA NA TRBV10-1 TGCGCCAGCAGTGGGGCGGCGGGGGCCGGGGAAGATACGCAGTATTTT CASSGAAGAGEDTQYF
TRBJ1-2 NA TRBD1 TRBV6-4 TGTGCCAGCAGCCAACAGGGACAGGGGGCTAACTATGGCTACACCTTC CASSQQGQGANYGYTF
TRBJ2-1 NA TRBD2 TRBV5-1 TGCGCCAGCAGCTTGTTAGCGAGCGGGGGGAGGAATGAGCAGTTCTTC CASSLLASGGRNEQFF
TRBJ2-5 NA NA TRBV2 TGTGCCAGCGGCCTTCGGGGGGCTCAAGAGACCCAGTACTTC CASGLRGAQETQYF
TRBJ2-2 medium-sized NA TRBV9 TGTGCCAGCAGCGTTCAGGGGAACGGGGAGCTGTTTTTT CASSVQGNGELFF